These 14 T cell receptor beta chains originate from one sample sequenced in a study of OX40 agonist ivuxolimab in advanced cancers. Sequencing was performed with immunoSEQ multiplex PCR; in TCRdb, only in-frame clones are kept and a portion is missing. The sample carries approximately 76,000 clones, almost 85% recorded once. This sample comprised CD4+ or CD8+ T cells sorted from blood, obtained in a trial of the OX40 agonist ivuxolimab. These receptors all come from an adult with an advanced solid tumor such as melanoma, head and neck, liver or kidney cancer.

The chain couples TRBV6-1 to TRBJ2-3; D possibly uses TRBD1 or TRBD2 (5 bases each). V lost 1 base and J 9 bases, leaving 11 bases between the germline ends. Germline V gene sequence: CDR1 MNHNS, CDR2 SASEGT. This CDR3 has 13 residues. CDR3 sequence reads: CASSEDRRQTQYF. As DNA, the CDR3 is TGTGCCAGCAGTGAAGACAGGAGGCAGACGCAGTATTTT.

This chain links TRBV19 with TRBJ1-5, with D hard to call. V shed 1 base and J shed 5 bases, with 6 bases lying between them. Germline CDR1 LNHDA, CDR2 SQIVND (reference sequence). This CDR3 region has 13 residues. CDR3 nucleotides: TGTGCCAGTAGTATAGGTCGGGATCAGCCCCAGCATTTT. Amino acid sequence: CASSIGRDQPQHF.

V usage is TRBV5-1 and J usage is TRBJ2-2; no reliable D call. The germline V gene has CDR1 SGHRS and CDR2 YFSETQ. Trimming took 0 bases from V and 1 from J, leaving 4 bases between them. This CDR3 has 14 amino acids. The CDR3 DNA sequence: TGCGCCAGCAGCTTGGGGGAGAACACCGGGGAGCTGTTTTTT. It translates to CASSLGENTGELFF.

V usage is TRBV2 and J usage is TRBJ2-5; D might be TRBD1 or TRBD2, each matching 7 bases. V shed 4 bases and J shed 4 bases, with 19 bases lying between them. Germline V lookup: CDR1 SNHLY, CDR2 FYNNEI. The CDR3 totals 16 residues. The DNA for the CDR3 is TGTGCCAGCAGTGTAAGGGGGCTAGCGGAGGGAGAGACCCAGTACTTC. This gives the protein CASSVRGLAEGETQYF.

The gene calls are TRBV4-2 and TRBJ2-6; D might be TRBD2 (6 bases). V dropped 1 base and J dropped 0 bases, with 10 bases sitting between them. The CDR3 is 17 amino acids. From germline, CDR1 is LGHNA and CDR2 YNFKEQ. This CDR3 reads CASSQAGGSSGANVLTF. The CDR3 bases are TGTGCCAGCAGCCAAGCCGGGGGAAGCTCTGGGGCCAACGTCCTGACTTTC.

The V call is TRBV6-6, the J call TRBJ2-7; no clear D gene. The germline V and J ends were trimmed by 8 bases and 3 bases, with 17 bases remaining between them. Germline loops: CDR1 MNHNY, CDR2 SVGAGI (reference sequence). The CDR3 has 14 residues. Here the CDR3 reads CASRRSAVSYEQYF. The CDR3 DNA reads TGTGCCAGCCGCCGTTCGGCCGTAAGCTACGAGCAGTACTTC.

The V and J genes are TRBV5-1 and TRBJ1-2; D may be TRBD1 (5 bases). Trimming pared 5 bases from V and 11 bases from J, leaving 22 bases between. The CDR3 totals 14 residues. The germline V gene has CDR1 SGHRS and CDR2 YFSETQ. CDR3 sequence (DNA): TGCGCCAGCAGTTTGAACCATCAGGGTTTTCAATACACCTTC. Encoded protein: CASSLNHQGFQYTF.

As regards this clone: This sequence may be a read error, since a much larger clone differs from it by one base. The sample contains more than one DNA sequence encoding this CDR3. The chain links TRBV9 to TRBJ1-5; no clear D. The V gene's germline CDR1 is SGDLS and CDR2 YYNGEE. With 0 bases removed from V and 2 bases from J, the gap between germline ends came to 9 bases. The CDR3 totals 15 residues. For the CDR3, the DNA is TGTGCCAGCAGCGTAGGGGCTGGGGGCAATCAGCCCCAGCATTTT. This sequence encodes CASSVGAGGNQPQHF.

The chain has TRBV18 and TRBJ1-5; 8 nucleotides align to TRBD1. V gave up 3 bases and J gave up 5 bases; unmatched junction bases: 3. Per the germline V gene, CDR1 is KGHSH and CDR2 is LQKENI. The CDR3 spans 14 residues. In DNA, the CDR3 is TGTGCCAGCTCACCCGGACAGGGAGATCAGCCCCAGCATTTT. This encodes CASSPGQGDQPQHF.

This clone came up once. V and J are TRBV7-2 and TRBJ2-3; the D gene is possibly TRBD2 (6 bases). This CDR3 spans 16 amino acids. Germline lookup yields CDR1 SGHTA and CDR2 FQGNSA. With 5 bases removed from V and 4 bases from J, the gap between germline ends came to 19 bases. In nucleotides, the CDR3 is TGTGCCAGCAGCCTATCGTTGGGGGGAAGGGCAGATACGCAGTATTTT. It yields the protein CASSLSLGGRADTQYF. The full variable domain, with the rest looked up from reference TRBV7-2 and TRBJ2-3, is GAGVSQSPSNKVTEKGKDVELRCDPISGHTALYWYRQSLGQGLEFLIYFQGNSAPDKSGLPSDRFSAERTGGSVSTLTIQRTQQEDSAVYLCASSLSLGGRADTQYFGPGTRLTVL.

This chain joins TRBV6-1 and TRBJ2-1, with TRBD2 identical over 10 bases. Germline loops: CDR1 MNHNS, CDR2 SASEGT. The CDR3 sequence is 15 residues long. Germline trimming cut 5 bases from V and 4 bases from J; bases unmatched to any gene: 5. CDR3 nucleotide sequence: TGTGCCAGCAGTAGCGGGGGGGCCGAGTACAATGAGCAGTTCTTC. This encodes CASSSGGAEYNEQFF.

The chain has TRBV4-3 and TRBJ1-4; TRBD1 aligns across 7 bases. CDR3 length: 16 residues. Germline CDR1 and CDR2: LGHNA and YSLEER. Losses at the gene ends were 1 base for V and 5 bases for J; bases not matched to a gene: 7. CDR3 in DNA: TGCGCCAGCAGCCAAGCCTCGGGACAGTTGAATGAAAAACTGTTTTTT. This gives the protein CASSQASGQLNEKLFF.

The rearrangement joins TRBV5-6 to TRBJ1-3, with D perhaps matching TRBD1 (6 bases). The CDR3 runs to 15 residues. From germline, CDR1 is SGHDT and CDR2 YYEEEE. The V gene lost 0 bases and the J gene lost 2 bases, with 9 bases spanning the gap. In DNA form, the CDR3 reads TGTGCCAGCAGCTTGGTGGCAGGGGCTGGAAACACCATATATTTT. Its translation is CASSLVAGAGNTIYF.

The V gene is TRBV30, the J gene TRBJ1-5, with 8 bases lining up with TRBD1. CDR1 and CDR2 (germline): GTSNPN, SVGIG (reference sequence). The CDR3 consists of 15 residues. V lost 3 bases to trimming and J lost 6 bases; unmatched junction nucleotides: 10. The CDR3 DNA is TGTGCCTGGAGGCCGACAGGGGCTGGTAGTCAGCCCCAGCATTTT. It encodes CAWRPTGAGSQPQHF. The full variable domain, its missing parts supplied by reference TRBV30 and TRBJ1-5, is SQTIHQWPATLVQPVGSPLSLECTVEGTSNPNLYWYRQAAGRGLQLLFYSVGIGQISSEVPQNLSASRPQDRQFILSSKKLLLSDSGFYLCAWRPTGAGSQPQHFGDGTRLSIL.